The 10 T cell receptor beta chains below come from one sample, sequenced in a study of blood T cells in healthy people across ages. With a J-beta primer mix and a sample-barcoded 5' primer, a second PCR ran about 7 to 12 cycles. Using its own MiXCR run on the 5' RACE reads, TCRdb lists one record per CDR3 protein. Among 1.8 million or so distinct CDR3 sequences listed, about 39% were seen once. Specimen: blood. These receptors came from a human donor in good health.

DNA of the CDR3: TGTGCCAGCAGCTTAAATCCCCAGGGGAAAGAGACCCAGTACTTC. Translation gives CASSLNPQGKETQYF. V and J are TRBV7-3 and TRBJ2-5; perhaps TRBD1 as D (6 bases). In germline, CDR1 is SGHTA, CDR2 FQGTGA. The V end lost 1 base, the J end lost 3 bases, and 12 bases lay between the germline ends. The CDR3 length is 15 residues.

CDR3 protein: CASSISGDNYGYTF. The CDR3 DNA is TGTGCCAGCAGCATAAGTGGGGACAACTATGGCTACACCTTC. This rearrangement joins TRBV11-2 to TRBJ1-2; the D gene is possibly TRBD1 (5 bases). This CDR3 has 14 amino acids. V lost 5 bases and J 2 bases, leaving 12 bases between the germline ends. The germline V gene encodes CDR1 SGHAT and CDR2 FQNNGV.

This clonotype has more than one count but fewer than ten. V is TRBV4-2 and J is TRBJ2-7, with a possible D match to TRBD1 (6 bases). The closer fit of TRBJ2-5 to the DNA end suggests the J call may be wrong. The CDR3 consists of 15 residues. Germline V gives CDR1 LGHNA, CDR2 YNFKEQ. CDR3 bases: TGTGCCAGCAGCCAGGAACAGGGAAACCAAGAGACCCAGTACTTC. This sequence encodes CASSQEQGNQETQYF.

As regards this clonotype: A junction boundary mismatches the germline segment, possibly from a read error. The rearrangement uses TRBV7-9 and TRBJ2-1; D gene ambiguous. CDR3 length equals 12 residues. Germline V gene data show CDR1 as SEHNR and CDR2 as FQNEAQ (reference sequence). The CDR3 sequence: CTSSPLQNEQFF. CDR3 DNA sequence: TGTACCAGCAGCCCCCTTCAAAATGAGCAGTTCTTC. The full variable domain, in which reference TRBV7-9 and TRBJ2-1 provide the parts outside the CDR3, is DTGVSQNPRHKITKRGQNVTFRCDPISEHNRLYWYRQTLGQGPEFLTYFQNEAQLEKSRLLSDRFSAERPKGSFSTLEIQRTEQGDSAMYLCTSSPLQNEQFFGPGTRLTVL.

The rearrangement joins TRBV4-1 to TRBJ1-2, with D unclear. Trimming cost V 0 bases and J 1 base, with 6 bases left between them. The CDR3 has 14 amino acids. Germline lookup yields CDR1 MGHRA and CDR2 YSYEKL. CDR3 loop: CASSQDVYNYGYTF. CDR3 in DNA: TGCGCCAGCAGCCAAGATGTCTATAACTATGGCTACACCTTC.

The count of this clonotype is one. One end of the junction fails to match germline, which may point to a read error. This chain joins TRBV3-1 and TRBJ1-2; D not certain. The CDR3 sequence is 13 residues long. CDR1 is LGHDT, CDR2 YNNKEL, per germline (reference sequence). The CDR3 loop is CAGSQDNSRGYTF. The CDR3 DNA reads TGTGCCGGCAGCCAAGACAACAGTCGGGGCTACACCTTC.

This clonotype was counted only a few times. The CDR3 nucleotides are TGTGCCAGCAACGGCAGGGGATTGGGCGAGCAGTACTTC. This sequence encodes CASNGRGLGEQYF. The rearrangement links TRBV28 to TRBJ2-4; possible D gene TRBD1, 6 bases. The J call is uncertain, as TRBJ2-7 better fits the DNA end. The germline V gene has CDR1 MDHEN and CDR2 SYDVKM. The CDR3 sequence is 13 residues long.

This clonotype was counted between two and nine times. This sequence joins TRBV4-1 and TRBJ1-2; D gene uncertain. The CDR3 is 14 amino acids. V lost 0 bases and J 4 bases, leaving 9 bases between the germline ends. Looked up from germline, CDR1 is MGHRA and CDR2 is YSYEKL. The CDR3 spells CASSQENSLYGYTF. In nucleotides, the CDR3 is TGCGCCAGCAGCCAAGAAAACAGTCTCTATGGCTACACCTTC.

The rearrangement links TRBV29-1 to TRBJ2-4; TRBD2 aligns across 12 bases. Germline V gene data show CDR1 as SQVTM and CDR2 as ANQGSEA. The trim removed 8 bases at V and 13 bases at J, leaving 12 bases unmatched. This CDR3 is 13 amino acids long. CDR3 loop: CSIRTSGAEEQYF. In nucleotides, the CDR3 is TGCAGCATAAGGACTAGCGGGGCGGAGGAGCAGTACTTC.

A word on this clonotype: A read error may account for a junction end that differs from germline. The chain links TRBV6-2 or TRBV6-3 to TRBJ1-5; TRBD1 aligns across 7 bases. This CDR3 is 13 amino acids long. Germline loops: CDR1 MNHEY, CDR2 SVGEGT. CDR3 residues: CTSSWDSYQPQHF. DNA of the CDR3: TGTACCAGCTCGTGGGACAGCTATCAGCCCCAGCATTTT.